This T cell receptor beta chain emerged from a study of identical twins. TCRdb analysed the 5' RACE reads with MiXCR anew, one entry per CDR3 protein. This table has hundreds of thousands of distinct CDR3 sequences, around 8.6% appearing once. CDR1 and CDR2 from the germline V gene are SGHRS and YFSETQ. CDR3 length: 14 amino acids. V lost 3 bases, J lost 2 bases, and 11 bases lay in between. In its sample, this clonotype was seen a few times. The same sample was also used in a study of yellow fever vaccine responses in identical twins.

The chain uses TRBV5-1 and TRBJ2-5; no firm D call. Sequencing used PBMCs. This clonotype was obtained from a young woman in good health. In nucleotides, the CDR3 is TGCGCCAGCAGCTCTAACCCCTTACAAGAGACCCAGTACTTC. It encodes CASSSNPLQETQYF.